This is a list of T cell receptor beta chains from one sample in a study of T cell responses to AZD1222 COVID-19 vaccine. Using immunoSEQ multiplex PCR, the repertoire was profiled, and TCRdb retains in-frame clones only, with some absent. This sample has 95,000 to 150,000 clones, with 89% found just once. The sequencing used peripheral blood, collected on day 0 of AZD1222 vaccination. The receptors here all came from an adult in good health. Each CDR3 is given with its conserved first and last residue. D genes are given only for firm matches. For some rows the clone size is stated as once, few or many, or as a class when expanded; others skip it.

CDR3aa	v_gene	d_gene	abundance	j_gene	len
CASSPRALGETQYF	TRBV5-1	.	once	TRBJ2-5	14
CASTLNRVETQYF	TRBV2	.	.	TRBJ2-5	13
CASSEQGQSYGYTF	TRBV2	.	.	TRBJ1-2	14
CSAKTVQETQYF	TRBV29-1	.	.	TRBJ2-5	12
CASSLGTGGRNTEAFF	TRBV7-3	TRBD1	.	TRBJ1-1	16
CSVEGGIGVGYTF	TRBV29-1	.	.	TRBJ1-2	13
CAWSSGLRYTF	TRBV30	.	.	TRBJ1-2	11
CASSLQGQPYSNQPQHF	TRBV5-8	TRBD1	.	TRBJ1-5	17
CASSSRTGPAQFF	TRBV7-2	.	few	TRBJ2-1	13
CASSLAPLAGEETQYF	TRBV5-1	TRBD2	.	TRBJ2-5	16
CASSPAGKWDLDEQYF	TRBV3-1/TRBV3-2	.	.	TRBJ2-7	16
CASSLGQTGELFF	TRBV5-1	.	.	TRBJ2-2	13
CASSYFRRQGYEQYF	TRBV6-5	.	few	TRBJ2-7	15
CASSSNGRVLNRADTQYF	TRBV7-3	TRBD2	.	TRBJ2-3	18
CASSLVAGKETQYF	TRBV7-6	.	.	TRBJ2-5	14
CASSPGVGSLNSYEQYF	TRBV28	.	.	TRBJ2-7	17
CAIRGDRSNNEQFF	TRBV10-3	TRBD1	.	TRBJ2-1	14
CASTMGDREGSPLHF	TRBV28	TRBD1	.	TRBJ1-6	15
CASSESGGVNTGELFF	TRBV10-1	.	.	TRBJ2-2	16
CASSRSPGQLTYEQYF	TRBV18	.	.	TRBJ2-7	16
CASSGTSGDTGELFF	TRBV2	TRBD2	.	TRBJ2-2	15
CASSPDGTYATNEKLFF	TRBV6-2/TRBV6-3	.	.	TRBJ1-4	17
CASSITQETQYF	TRBV19	.	.	TRBJ2-5	12
CASSGAASRSTDTQYF	TRBV9	.	.	TRBJ2-3	16
CASSEWKFNQPQHF	TRBV25-1	.	.	TRBJ1-5	14
CASSPPRGPYEQYF	TRBV12-1	.	.	TRBJ2-7	14
CASSLPGINSPLHF	TRBV7-2	.	.	TRBJ1-6	14
CASSATDEQYF	TRBV7-6	.	.	TRBJ2-7	11
CASSFDRGGWTEAFF	TRBV5-8	TRBD1	.	TRBJ1-1	15
CASSLLNTGGTQPQHF	TRBV18	TRBD1	.	TRBJ1-5	16
CASSLLGAATVNTEAFF	TRBV28	.	.	TRBJ1-1	17
CASSLGLAGVKDTQYF	TRBV3-1/TRBV3-2	TRBD2	.	TRBJ2-3	16
CASSLGTLEAFF	TRBV28	.	.	TRBJ1-1	12
CASSLSYPGQVTDTQYF	TRBV7-3	.	.	TRBJ2-3	17
CASSPSGSQETQYF	TRBV18	.	.	TRBJ2-5	14
CASRTSGGDTDTQYF	TRBV4-3	TRBD2	.	TRBJ2-3	15
CASSGGLNQPQHF	TRBV4-1	.	.	TRBJ1-5	13
CASSLARYNSPLHF	TRBV11-2	.	.	TRBJ1-6	14
CASRQGQYTGELFF	TRBV28	.	.	TRBJ2-2	14
CAISESANEAFF	TRBV10-3	.	.	TRBJ1-1	12
CASGRENGGYTF	TRBV12-5	.	.	TRBJ1-2	12
CASSEEVERSQHF	TRBV6-1	.	.	TRBJ1-5	13
CASSFIQDTQYF	TRBV6-2/TRBV6-3	.	.	TRBJ2-3	12
CASSTGQSSYNEQFF	TRBV11-2	TRBD1	.	TRBJ2-1	15
CATSDFSTILAQVYGYTF	TRBV24-1	.	once	TRBJ1-2	18